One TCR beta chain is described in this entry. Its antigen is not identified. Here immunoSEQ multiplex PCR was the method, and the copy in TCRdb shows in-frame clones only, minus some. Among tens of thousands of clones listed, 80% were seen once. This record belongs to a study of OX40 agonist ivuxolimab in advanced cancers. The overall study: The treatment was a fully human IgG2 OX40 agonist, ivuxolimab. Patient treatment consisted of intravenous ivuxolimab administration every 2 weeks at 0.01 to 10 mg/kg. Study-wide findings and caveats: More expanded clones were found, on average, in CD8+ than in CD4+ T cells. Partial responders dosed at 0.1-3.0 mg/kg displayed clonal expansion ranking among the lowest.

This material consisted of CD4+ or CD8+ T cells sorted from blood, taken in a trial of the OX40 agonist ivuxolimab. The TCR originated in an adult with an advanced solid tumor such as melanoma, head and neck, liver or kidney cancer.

In DNA form, the CDR3 reads TGTGCCAGCAGCTACAGGGGGCTCGGAAACACCATATATTTT. Translated, it gives CASSYRGLGNTIYF. The V and J genes are TRBV5-6 and TRBJ1-3; 9 bases are a match to TRBD1. Trimming cost V 3 bases and J 4 bases; bases outside gene matches: 2. Per germline, CDR1 SGHDT and CDR2 YYEEEE. This CDR3 has 14 amino acids.